The T cell receptor beta chain under discussion was sequenced for a study of technical replicates of blood from a few donors (dated by TCRdb to about 2017). Looking up the germline V gene yields CDR1 SGHDN and CDR2 FVKESK. From the cysteine up to the phenylalanine, the CDR3 has a length of 16 residues. Only the CDR3 region is kept as DNA, spanning 48 bases read in frame from base 1. Trimming costs V 4 bases and J 2 bases, and their ends lie 12 bases apart. Receptor libraries were prepared by the immunoSEQ multiplex PCR assay. Held by TCRdb, this immuneACCESS table contains in-frame sequences only and omits some clones. Under half of the omission traces to an unresolved V gene where checked; the cause of the rest is unknown. Within this sample are tens of thousands of clones, with 80% to 95% of them counted one time only. The ten largest clones take up roughly 3.9% of the sample. Concerning this clone itself: Its antigen specificity is not known. No qualities accompany the bases; no much larger clone lies one base away.

Sequencing was carried out using PBMCs. This clonotype was obtained from a human donor in good health. Some clones in this sample may be carry-over from other donors' samples. The rearranged chain carries TRBV14 and TRBJ2-6; TRBD2 is possibly the D segment (6 matching bases). The DNA sequence reads TGTGCCAGCAGCCCCGTAGGCGGGGCTGGGGCCAACGTCCTGACTTTC. The translation is CASSPVGGAGANVLTF. When the CDR3 is completed using the reference TRBV14 and TRBJ2-6 genes on either side, the full variable domain is EAGVTQFPSHSVIEKGQTVTLRCDPISGHDNLYWYRRVMGKEIKFLLHFVKESKQDESGMPNNRFLAERTGGTYSTLKVQPAELEDSGVYFCASSPVGGAGANVLTFGAGSRLTVL.